Reported below is one T cell receptor beta chain. The sample comes from a study of blood T cell repertoires in COVID-19. Study background: Samples taken during acute and convalescent COVID-19 were collected in the United States, Italy and Spain. PBMCs, B-cell-depleted T cells, or T cells were the source of the cDNA or gDNA that made up the material.

As originally analysed: How many nucleated cells were present was estimated from reference gene primer amplification. Sequencing was performed with immunoSEQ multiplex PCR; in TCRdb, only in-frame clones are kept and a portion is missing. V and J calls and clone size come straight from that table; D and trimming were deduced from the DNA. The top ten clones hold less than 15% of a sample with about 210,000 clones, roughly four fifths of them seen once. Specimen: peripheral blood. The clonotype was recovered from a woman aged 40 to 55 with acute or convalescent COVID-19.

The CDR3 here is CASSLILAENTIYF. For the CDR3, the DNA is TGCGCCAGCAGCTTGATATTAGCAGAAAACACCATATATTTT. The J gene is TRBJ1-3, the V gene TRBV5-1; D remains ambiguous. The CDR3 is 14 amino acids. The V gene lost 1 base and the J gene lost 6 bases, with 11 bases spanning the gap. The germline V gene encodes CDR1 SGHRS and CDR2 YFSETQ.